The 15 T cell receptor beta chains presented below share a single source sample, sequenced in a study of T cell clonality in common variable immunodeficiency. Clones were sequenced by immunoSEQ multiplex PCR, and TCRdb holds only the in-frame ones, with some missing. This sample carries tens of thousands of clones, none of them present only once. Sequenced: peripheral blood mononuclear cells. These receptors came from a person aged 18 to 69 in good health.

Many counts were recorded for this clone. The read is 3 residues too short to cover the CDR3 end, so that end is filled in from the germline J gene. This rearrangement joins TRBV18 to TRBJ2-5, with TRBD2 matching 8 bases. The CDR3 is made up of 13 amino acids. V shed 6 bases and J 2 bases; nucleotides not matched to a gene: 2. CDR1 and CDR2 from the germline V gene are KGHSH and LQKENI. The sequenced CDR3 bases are TGTGCCAGCTCCGGCGGGGGGCAAGAGACC. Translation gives CASSGGGQET. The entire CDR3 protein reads CASSGGGQETQYF.

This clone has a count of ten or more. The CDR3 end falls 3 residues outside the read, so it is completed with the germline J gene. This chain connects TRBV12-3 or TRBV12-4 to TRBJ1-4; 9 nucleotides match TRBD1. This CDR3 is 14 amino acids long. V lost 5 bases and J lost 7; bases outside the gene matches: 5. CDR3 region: CASSPTGGSEKLFF. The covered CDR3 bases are TGTGCCAGCAGTCCGACAGGGGGGAGTGAAAAA.

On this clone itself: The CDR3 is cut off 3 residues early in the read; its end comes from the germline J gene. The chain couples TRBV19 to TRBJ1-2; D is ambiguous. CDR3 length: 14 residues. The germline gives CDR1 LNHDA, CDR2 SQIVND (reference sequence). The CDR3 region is CASSRLASSYDYTF. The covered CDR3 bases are TGTGCCAGTAGCCGACTAGCGAGCTCCTACGAC.

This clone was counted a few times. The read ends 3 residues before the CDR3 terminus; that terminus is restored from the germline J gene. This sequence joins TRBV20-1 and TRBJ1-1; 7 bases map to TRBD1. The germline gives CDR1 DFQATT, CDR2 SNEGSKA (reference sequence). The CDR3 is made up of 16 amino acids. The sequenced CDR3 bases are TGCAGTGCTAGGGTTCTAGGAGGGGGCAATTTAGCTGGA. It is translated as CSARVLGGGNLAG. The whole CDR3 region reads CSARVLGGGNLAGAFF.

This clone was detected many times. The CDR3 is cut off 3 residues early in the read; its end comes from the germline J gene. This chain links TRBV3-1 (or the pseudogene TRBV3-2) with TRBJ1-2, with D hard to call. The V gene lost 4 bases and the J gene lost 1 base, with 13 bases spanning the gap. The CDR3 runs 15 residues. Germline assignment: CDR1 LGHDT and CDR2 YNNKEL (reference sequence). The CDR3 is CASSPSLGLNYGYTF. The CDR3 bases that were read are TGTGCCAGCAGCCCCTCGCTTGGGCTTAACTATGGC.

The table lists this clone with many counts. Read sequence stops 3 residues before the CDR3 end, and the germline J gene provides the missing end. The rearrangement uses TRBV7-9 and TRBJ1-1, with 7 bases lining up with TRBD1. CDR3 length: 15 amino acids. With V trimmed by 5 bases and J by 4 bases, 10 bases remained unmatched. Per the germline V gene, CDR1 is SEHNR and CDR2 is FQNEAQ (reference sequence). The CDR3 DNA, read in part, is TGTGCCAGCAGCCCCGCAGGGGCAGGGGGCACTGAA. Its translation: CASSPAGAGGTE. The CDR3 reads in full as CASSPAGAGGTEAFF.

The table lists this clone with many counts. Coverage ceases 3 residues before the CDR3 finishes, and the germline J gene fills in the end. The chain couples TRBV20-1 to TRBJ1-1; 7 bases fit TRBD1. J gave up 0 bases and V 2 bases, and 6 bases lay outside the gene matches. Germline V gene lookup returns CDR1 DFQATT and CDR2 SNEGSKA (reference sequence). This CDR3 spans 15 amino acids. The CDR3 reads CSARKKGAMNTEAFF. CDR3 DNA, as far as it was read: TGCAGTGCTAGAAAGAAGGGGGCGATGAACACTGAA.

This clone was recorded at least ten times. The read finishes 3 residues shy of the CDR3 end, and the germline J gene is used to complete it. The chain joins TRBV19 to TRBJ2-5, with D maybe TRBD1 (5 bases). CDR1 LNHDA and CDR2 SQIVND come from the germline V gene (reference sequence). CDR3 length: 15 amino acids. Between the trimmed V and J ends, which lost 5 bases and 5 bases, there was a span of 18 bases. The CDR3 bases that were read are TGTGCCAGTAGTGTTGGACCTCATAAGGGGGAGACC. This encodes CASSVGPHKGET. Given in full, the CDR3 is CASSVGPHKGETQYF.

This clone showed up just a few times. This chain's CDR3 is CARTPGQEGQASYNEQFF. CDR3 DNA (partial): TGTGCCAGAACTCCCGGACAGGAGGGGCAAGCCTCCTACAATGAG. The chain is built from TRBV5-3 and TRBJ2-1; perhaps TRBD1 as D (7 bases). The CDR3 end falls 3 residues outside the read, so it is completed with the germline J gene. TRBV5-3 is filed as an ORF, its function uncertain. The CDR3 spans 18 residues. The V end lost 6 bases, the J end lost 0 bases, and 22 bases lay between the germline ends.

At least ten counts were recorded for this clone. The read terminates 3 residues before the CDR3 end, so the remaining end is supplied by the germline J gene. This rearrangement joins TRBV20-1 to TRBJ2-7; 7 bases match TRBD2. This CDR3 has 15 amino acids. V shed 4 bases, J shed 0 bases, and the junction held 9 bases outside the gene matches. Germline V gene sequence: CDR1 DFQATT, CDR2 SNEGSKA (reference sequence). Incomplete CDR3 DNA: TGCAGTGCTACGGGACTGACTAGCCGCTCCTACGAG. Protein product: CSATGLTSRSYE. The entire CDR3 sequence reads CSATGLTSRSYEQYF.

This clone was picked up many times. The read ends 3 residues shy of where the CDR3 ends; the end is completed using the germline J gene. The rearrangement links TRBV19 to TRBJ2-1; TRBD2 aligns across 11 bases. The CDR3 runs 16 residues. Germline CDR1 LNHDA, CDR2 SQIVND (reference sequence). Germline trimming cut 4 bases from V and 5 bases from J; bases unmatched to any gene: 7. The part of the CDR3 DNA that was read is TGTGCCAGTAGTACAGCCGGGACTAGCGGCCACAATGAG. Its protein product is CASSTAGTSGHNE. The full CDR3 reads CASSTAGTSGHNEQFF.

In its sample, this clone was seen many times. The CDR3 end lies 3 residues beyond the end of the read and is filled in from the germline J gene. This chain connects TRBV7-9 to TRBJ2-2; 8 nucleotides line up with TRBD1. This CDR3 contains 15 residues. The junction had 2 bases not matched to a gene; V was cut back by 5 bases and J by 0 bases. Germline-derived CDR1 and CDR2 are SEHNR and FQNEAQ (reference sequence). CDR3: CASSGQGTNTGELFF. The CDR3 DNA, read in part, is TGTGCCAGCAGCGGACAGGGAACGAACACCGGGGAG.

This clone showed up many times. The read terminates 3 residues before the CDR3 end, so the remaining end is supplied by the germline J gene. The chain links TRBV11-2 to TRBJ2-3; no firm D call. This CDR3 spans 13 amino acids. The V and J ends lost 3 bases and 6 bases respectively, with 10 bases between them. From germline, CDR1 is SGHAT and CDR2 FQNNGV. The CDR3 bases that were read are TGTGCCAGCAGCTTTAGTCCCCCCGATACG. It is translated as CASSFSPPDT. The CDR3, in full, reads CASSFSPPDTQYF.

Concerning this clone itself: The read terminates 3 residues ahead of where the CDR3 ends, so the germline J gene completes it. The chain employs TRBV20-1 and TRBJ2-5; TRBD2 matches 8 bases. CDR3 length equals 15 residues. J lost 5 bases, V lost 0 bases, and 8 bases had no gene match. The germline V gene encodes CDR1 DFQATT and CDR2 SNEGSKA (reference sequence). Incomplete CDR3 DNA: TGCAGTGCTAGAGACCCGGGGGGGGTGGGTGAGACC. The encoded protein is CSARDPGGVGET. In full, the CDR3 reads CSARDPGGVGETQYF.

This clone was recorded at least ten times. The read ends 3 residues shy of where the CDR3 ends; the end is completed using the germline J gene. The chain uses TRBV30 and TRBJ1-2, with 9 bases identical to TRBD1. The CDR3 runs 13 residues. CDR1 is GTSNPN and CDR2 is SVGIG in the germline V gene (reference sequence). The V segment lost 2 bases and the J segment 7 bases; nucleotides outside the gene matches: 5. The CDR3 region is CAWSLQGAGGYTF. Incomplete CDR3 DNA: TGTGCCTGGAGTCTACAGGGGGCGGGTGGC. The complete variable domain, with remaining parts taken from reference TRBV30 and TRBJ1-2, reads SQTIHQWPATLVQPVGSPLSLECTVEGTSNPNLYWYRQAAGRGLQLLFYSVGIGQISSEVPQNLSASRPQDRQFILSSKKLLLSDSGFYLCAWSLQGAGGYTFGSGTRLTVV.